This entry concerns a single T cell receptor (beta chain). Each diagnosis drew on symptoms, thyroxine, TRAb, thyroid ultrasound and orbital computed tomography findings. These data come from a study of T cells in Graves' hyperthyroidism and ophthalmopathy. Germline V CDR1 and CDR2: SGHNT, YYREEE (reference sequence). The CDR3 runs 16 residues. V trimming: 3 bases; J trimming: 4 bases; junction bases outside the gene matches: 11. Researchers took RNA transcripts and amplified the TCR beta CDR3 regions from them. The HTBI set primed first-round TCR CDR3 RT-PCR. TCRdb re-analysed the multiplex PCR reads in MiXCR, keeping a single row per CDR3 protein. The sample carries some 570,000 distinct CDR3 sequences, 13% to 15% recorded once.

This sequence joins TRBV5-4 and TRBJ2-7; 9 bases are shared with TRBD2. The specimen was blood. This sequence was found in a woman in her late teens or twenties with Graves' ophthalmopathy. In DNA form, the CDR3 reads TGTGCCAGCAGCTCGACTCTTAGCGGGAGCCTATACGAGCAGTACTTC. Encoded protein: CASSSTLSGSLYEQYF.